The sequence of this T cell receptor (beta chain) was determined in a study of OX40 agonist ivuxolimab in advanced cancers. The V end was cut by 8 bases, the J end by 5 bases, with 10 bases between. The CDR3 is 11 amino acids. Germline CDR1 reads GTSNPN; CDR2 reads SVGIG (reference sequence). This clone was observed a few times. Sequenced by immunoSEQ multiplex PCR; TCRdb stores in-frame clones only, minus some. Seen here are 60,000 to 65,000 clones, roughly 81% observed once, and the top ten hold around 3%. This clonotype was sampled from an adult with an advanced solid tumor such as melanoma, head and neck, liver or kidney cancer. The sample was CD4+ or CD8+ T cells sorted from blood, taken in a trial of the OX40 agonist ivuxolimab. The genes are TRBV30 and TRBJ2-1; TRBD2 is a possible D gene (6 bases). The CDR3 sequence: CAQGLNNEQFF. The CDR3 DNA follows: TGTGCCCAGGGACTTAACAATGAGCAGTTCTTC.